What follows describes a single T cell receptor beta chain. Its antigen remains unknown. The data were taken from a study of T cells in tuberculosis. General study results and limits: Shorter CDR3-alpha in active tuberculosis partly drove smaller distances.

Germline lookup yields CDR1 SGHTA and CDR2 FQGTGA. The ends lost 0 bases at V and 7 bases at J; junction bases unmatched: 12. This CDR3 is 17 amino acids long. Sequenced by immunoSEQ multiplex PCR; TCRdb stores in-frame clones only, minus some. Of tens of thousands of clones listed, approximately 89% are singletons. The chain combines TRBV7-3 with TRBJ2-1; 7 bases map to TRBD1. This sequence was found in a donor aged 10-29 years with latent tuberculosis or without tuberculosis infection. Material: PBMCs. CDR3: CASSLTVGDSPTNEQFF. The CDR3 DNA follows: TGTGCCAGCAGCTTAACGGTGGGGGACAGCCCGACGAATGAGCAGTTCTTC.